One and the same sample provided the 20 T cell receptor beta chains below, sequenced in a study of cytomegalovirus exposure and HLA in healthy donors. The PCR used 60 Vbeta and 13 Jbeta primers. Assay: immunoSEQ multiplex PCR; the TCRdb copy retains only in-frame clones and omits some. The sample includes roughly 97,000 clones, about 9.4% of them seen just once. The specimen sequenced was PBMCs. The receptors stem from a man aged 35 to 55 in good health and CMV-seropositive.

The V gene is TRBV19, the J gene TRBJ1-1, with 7 bases aligning to TRBD1. This CDR3 is built from 16 residues. J gave up 6 bases and V 3 bases, and 13 bases lay outside the gene matches. Germline-derived CDR1 and CDR2 are LNHDA and SQIVND (reference sequence). The CDR3 bases are TGTGCCAGTAGTATGGGACAGAGGGGGGTAGGGCCTGAAGCTTTCTTT. It specifies CASSMGQRGVGPEAFF.

This chain joins TRBV29-1 and TRBJ2-2; 9 bases fit TRBD1. From germline, CDR1 is SQVTM and CDR2 ANQGSEA. CDR3 length equals 16 residues. V lost 5 bases and J lost 5; bases outside the gene matches: 12. CDR3 loop: CSVSTGGFFGTGELFF. DNA for the CDR3: TGCAGCGTTTCTACAGGGGGCTTTTTCGGGACCGGGGAGCTGTTTTTT.

V gene TRBV10-2 combines with J gene TRBJ1-5, with 10 bases matching TRBD1. Germline V gene sequence: CDR1 WSHSY, CDR2 SAAADI. Trimming took 5 bases from V and 4 from J; bases not matched to a gene: 5. The CDR3 is 15 amino acids. CDR3 in DNA: TGCGCCAGCAGTCACCGGGACAGGGGTAATCAGCCCCAGCATTTT. It is translated as CASSHRDRGNQPQHF.

This clone has just a few counts. The CDR3 is CASSRRTGDSPLHF. CDR3 DNA: TGTGCCAGCAGTCGCAGGACGGGGGATTCACCCCTCCACTTT. This sequence joins TRBV27 and TRBJ1-6, with D perhaps TRBD1 (5 bases). V shed 5 bases and J shed 8 bases, with 13 bases lying between them. This CDR3 is 14 amino acids long. Looked up from germline, CDR1 is MNHEY and CDR2 is SMNVEV (reference sequence).

This clone was recorded a few times. The chain employs TRBV4-2 and TRBJ2-5; unclear D gene. V was trimmed by 0 bases and J by 4 bases, leaving 12 bases between them. Germline assignment: CDR1 LGHNA and CDR2 YNFKEQ. CDR3 length: 15 amino acids. CDR3 sequence reads: CASSQDKASIETQYF. The CDR3, as DNA: TGTGCCAGCAGCCAAGATAAGGCTAGTATAGAGACCCAGTACTTC.

This clone was detected a few times. The chain uses TRBV6-5 and TRBJ2-3; 7 nucleotides match TRBD2. CDR1 and CDR2 (germline): MNHEY, SVGAGI. CDR3 length: 14 amino acids. The V and J ends lost 6 bases and 2 bases, in that order; junction bases with no gene match: 5. The CDR3 here is CASRLAELTDTQYF. The DNA for the CDR3 is TGTGCCAGCAGGCTAGCGGAACTCACAGATACGCAGTATTTT.

The chain is built from TRBV27 and TRBJ2-2, with a tentative D call TRBD1 (6 bases). V gave up 6 bases and J gave up 7 bases, with 12 bases separating them. Germline lookup yields CDR1 MNHEY and CDR2 SMNVEV (reference sequence). The CDR3 runs 13 residues. The CDR3 bases are TGTGCCAGCAGGACATACAGGGACGGGGAGCTGTTTTTT. It codes for CASRTYRDGELFF.

This clone has more than one count but fewer than ten. The chain couples TRBV15 to TRBJ2-7; weak D call: TRBD2 (5 bases). The CDR3 totals 15 residues. Trimming shortened V by 3 bases and J by 0 bases, and 12 bases separated the two germline ends. Germline V lookup: CDR1 LNHNV, CDR2 YYDKDF (reference sequence). In DNA form, the CDR3 reads TGTGCCACCAGCAGGCCGGGGAAGAGCTCCTACGAGCAGTACTTC. This codes for CATSRPGKSSYEQYF. The whole variable domain, filled in from reference TRBV15 and TRBJ2-7, reads DAMVIQNPRYQVTQFGKPVTLSCSQTLNHNVMYWYQQKSSQAPKLLFHYYDKDFNNEADTPDNFQSRRPNTSFCFLDIRSPGLGDTAMYLCATSRPGKSSYEQYFGPGTRLTVT.

The chain joins TRBV2 to TRBJ2-7; D unresolved. This CDR3 region has 14 residues. V lost 1 base to trimming and J lost 1 base, with 8 bases between them. Germline loops: CDR1 SNHLY, CDR2 FYNNEI. The CDR3 loop is CASSEDRTSYEQYF. CDR3 nucleotides: TGTGCCAGCAGTGAAGACCGAACTTCCTACGAGCAGTACTTC.

This rearrangement joins TRBV6-4 to TRBJ2-7, with D unresolved. The CDR3 runs 10 residues. With 4 bases removed from V and 5 bases from J, the gap between germline ends came to 3 bases. Looked up from germline, CDR1 is MRHNA and CDR2 is SNTAGT. CDR3 in DNA: TGTGCCAGCAGTGGAGACGAGCAGTACTTC. Translated, it gives CASSGDEQYF.

In this sample, this clone turned up once. This chain joins TRBV7-2 and TRBJ2-7, with a tentative D call TRBD2 (6 bases). CDR1 is SGHTA, CDR2 FQGNSA, per germline. V was pared by 3 bases and J by 2 bases, with 14 bases between. The CDR3 runs 15 residues. The CDR3 DNA follows: TGTGCCAGCAGCTTTCCGGGGGACCTTACCTACGAGCAGTACTTC. Its protein is CASSFPGDLTYEQYF.

In this sample, this clone turned up a few times. J is TRBJ2-3 and V is TRBV29-1; 8 bases are a match to TRBD2. The CDR3 extends over 14 amino acids. The germline CDR1 and CDR2 sequences are SQVTM and ANQGSEA. The CDR3, as DNA: TGCAGTTGGTTGGCGGGAGGCCTCACAGATACGCAGTATTTT. Its protein is CSWLAGGLTDTQYF.

The genes are TRBV4-1 and TRBJ2-1; TRBD1 is a possible D gene (7 bases). The CDR3 consists of 12 residues. Germline V CDR1 and CDR2: MGHRA, YSYEKL. Trimming stripped 4 bases from V and 10 bases from J, with 11 bases between. The CDR3 coding sequence is TGCGCCAGCAGCCCAGGGGGGCCCGAGCAGTTCTTC. Its translation: CASSPGGPEQFF.

This chain links TRBV6-5 with TRBJ2-7; D perhaps matches TRBD1 (5 bases). Between the trimmed V and J ends, which lost 2 bases and 2 bases, there was a span of 10 bases. CDR1 and CDR2 from the germline V gene are MNHEY and SVGAGI. The CDR3 sequence is 14 residues long. The CDR3 coding sequence is TGTGCCAGCAGTTACCGGCAGGGCCCCTACGAGCAGTACTTC. Translated, it gives CASSYRQGPYEQYF.

This clone occurred a few times. The chain recombines TRBV27 with TRBJ1-5; D is unresolved. V lost 2 bases and J lost 3, with 8 bases in between. Germline V gene lookup returns CDR1 MNHEY and CDR2 SMNVEV (reference sequence). The CDR3 spans 14 residues. In nucleotides, the CDR3 is TGTGCCAGCAGTTTAGAGGGCGCCAATCAGCCCCAGCATTTT. The encoded protein is CASSLEGANQPQHF.

This clone was detected a few times. CDR3 sequence reads: CAISVVAYEQYF. The CDR3, as DNA: TGTGCCATCAGTGTAGTCGCCTACGAGCAGTACTTC. The chain carries TRBV10-3 and TRBJ2-7; D unclear. The CDR3 extends over 12 amino acids. Germline CDR1 and CDR2: ENHRY and SYGVKD. V lost 4 bases and J 2 bases, leaving 6 bases between the germline ends.

This clone was counted between two and nine times. The V call is TRBV11-2, the J call TRBJ2-1, with 8 bases identical to TRBD1. The CDR3 is made up of 15 amino acids. The germline V gene encodes CDR1 SGHAT and CDR2 FQNNGV. V was pared by 5 bases and J by 1 base, with 4 bases of the junction left unmatched. The CDR3 coding sequence is TGTGCCAGCAGCCTCGACAGGGGATCCTACAATGAGCAGTTCTTC. Amino acids: CASSLDRGSYNEQFF.

This clone was seen a handful of times. At the DNA level, this CDR3 is encoded by other sequences in the same sample as well. The chain carries TRBV5-1 and TRBJ2-7; 11 nucleotides match TRBD2. CDR1 SGHRS and CDR2 YFSETQ come from the germline V gene. The V segment lost 1 base and the J segment 3 bases; nucleotides outside the gene matches: 0. This CDR3 has 14 amino acids. CDR3 in amino acids: CASSLTSGSYEQYF. DNA for the CDR3: TGCGCCAGCAGCTTGACTAGCGGGAGCTACGAGCAGTACTTC.

This clone appeared a few times. The DNA is left out, because the CDR3 cannot be placed on it with certainty; the CDR3 is given as TCRdb lists it. The CDR3 sequence is CASSKVGFGLGSGELFF. This chain links TRBV21-1 with TRBJ2-2; TRBD2, the D gene given by the table, was not confirmed from the DNA. TRBV21-1 is reported as a pseudogene. The CDR3 is 17 residues long, counting both termini.

A few counts support this clone. The chain recombines TRBV11-3 with TRBJ2-3, with 9 bases that match TRBD2. V lost 0 bases, J lost 6 bases, and 7 bases stayed unmatched. This CDR3 region has 16 residues. The germline V gene has CDR1 SGHNT and CDR2 YENEEA. The chain's CDR3 is CASSLDPREGGDTQYF. The CDR3 nucleotides are TGTGCCAGCAGCTTAGATCCGCGGGAGGGAGGTGATACGCAGTATTTT.